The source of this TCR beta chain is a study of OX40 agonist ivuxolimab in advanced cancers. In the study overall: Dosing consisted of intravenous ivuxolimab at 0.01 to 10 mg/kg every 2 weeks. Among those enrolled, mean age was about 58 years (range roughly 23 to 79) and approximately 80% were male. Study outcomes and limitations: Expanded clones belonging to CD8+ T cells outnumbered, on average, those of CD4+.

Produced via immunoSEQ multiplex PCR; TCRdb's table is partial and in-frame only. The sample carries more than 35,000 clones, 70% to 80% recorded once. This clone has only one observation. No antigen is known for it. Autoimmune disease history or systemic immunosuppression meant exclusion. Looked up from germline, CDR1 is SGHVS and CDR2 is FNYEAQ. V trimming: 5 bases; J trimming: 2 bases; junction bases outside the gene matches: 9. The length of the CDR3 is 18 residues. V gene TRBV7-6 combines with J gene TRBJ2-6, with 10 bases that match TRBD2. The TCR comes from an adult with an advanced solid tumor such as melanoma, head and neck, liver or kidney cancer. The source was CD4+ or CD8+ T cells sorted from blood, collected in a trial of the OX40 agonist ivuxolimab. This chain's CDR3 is CASSPPTSGLAGANVLTF. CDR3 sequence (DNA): TGTGCCAGCAGCCCCCCGACTAGCGGGCTGGCTGGGGCCAACGTCCTGACTTTC.